This TCR beta chain is from a study of blood T cells in healthy people across ages. Study conclusions and caveats: There were more naive CD4+ cells and higher diversity in long-lived donors than in aged donors. Naive T cell percentage strongly correlated with TCR beta diversity. Shifts in expanded clonotypes may have been confounded by donor CMV status, which was unknown.

With regard to this clonotype: Antigen unknown.

A J-beta primer mix and a sample-barcoded 5' primer were used in a second PCR of about 6 to 12 cycles. TCRdb reprocessed the 5' RACE reads via MiXCR and lists one record per CDR3 protein. Of about 680,000 distinct CDR3 sequences listed, approximately 49% were seen once; the top ten hold under 35%. The CDR3 totals 16 residues. V gave up 6 bases and J gave up 3 bases; unmatched junction bases: 11. Germline CDR1 reads MNHEY; CDR2 reads SVGAGI. This receptor was obtained from a woman aged 55-70 years in good health. This chain connects TRBV6-5 to TRBJ2-5; 9 bases align to TRBD1. Sequences were obtained from blood. CDR3 sequence: CASRPNSGTGKETQYF. The DNA for the CDR3 is TGTGCCAGCAGACCGAATTCCGGGACAGGGAAAGAGACCCAGTACTTC.